One TCR beta chain is described in this entry. Its antigen remains unidentified. These data come from a study of identical twins. The study's findings and limits: Out-of-frame alpha sequences that twins shared showed excess low generation probability. Beta clonotypes that were abundant in cord blood contained fewer insertions, a pattern absent from memory repertoires. Invariant T cells like MAIT and iNKT could partly confound the zero-insertion analyses.

TCRdb re-derived calls from the 5' RACE reads in MiXCR, one entry per CDR3 protein. The repertoire holds hundreds of thousands of distinct CDR3 sequences, with around an eighth as singletons. Trimming removed 2 bases at V and 4 bases at J, with 16 bases between. CDR1 SGHTA and CDR2 FQGNSA come from the germline V gene. This CDR3 is 16 amino acids long. This sample was shared with a second study, whose subject was yellow fever vaccine responses in identical twins. As that report states: In identical twins, vaccine T cell responses appeared partly shared and partly individual.

This sequence was found in a woman aged 18-29 years in good health. What was sequenced was PBMCs. The gene calls are TRBV7-2 and TRBJ2-3; no clear D. In nucleotides, the CDR3 is TGTGCCAGCAGCTTATTCGTGGGTACCGTGGCAGATACGCAGTATTTT. As protein: CASSLFVGTVADTQYF.